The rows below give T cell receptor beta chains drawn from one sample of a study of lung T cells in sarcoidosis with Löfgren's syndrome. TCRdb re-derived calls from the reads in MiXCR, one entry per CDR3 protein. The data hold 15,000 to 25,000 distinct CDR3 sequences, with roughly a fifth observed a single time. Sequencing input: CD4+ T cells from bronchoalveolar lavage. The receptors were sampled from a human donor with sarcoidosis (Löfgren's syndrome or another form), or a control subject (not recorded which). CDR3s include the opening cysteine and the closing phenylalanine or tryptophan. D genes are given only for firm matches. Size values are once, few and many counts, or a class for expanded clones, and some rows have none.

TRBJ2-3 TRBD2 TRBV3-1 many CASSRRTSGTDTQYF TGTGCCAGCAGCCGCCGGACTAGCGGGACAGATACGCAGTATTTT
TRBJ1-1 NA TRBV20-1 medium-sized CSARGGIGEAFF TGCAGTGCTAGGGGGGGTATTGGGGAAGCTTTCTTT
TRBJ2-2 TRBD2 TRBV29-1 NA CSARGRLAGGTGELFF TGCAGCGCCCGGGGGCGGCTAGCGGGAGGGACCGGGGAGCTGTTTTTT
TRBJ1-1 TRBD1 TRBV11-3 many CASSSGQGENTEAFF TGTGCCAGCAGCTCGGGACAGGGTGAGAACACTGAAGCTTTCTTT
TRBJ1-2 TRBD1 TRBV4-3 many CASSRQGGYGYTF TGCGCCAGCAGCCGACAGGGGGGATATGGCTACACCTTC
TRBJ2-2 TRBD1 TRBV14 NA CASSQMGQGNTGELFF TGTGCCAGCAGCCAAATGGGACAGGGGAACACCGGGGAGCTGTTTTTT
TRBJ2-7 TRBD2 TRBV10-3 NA CAISGTSGKYEQYF TGTGCCATCAGTGGGACTAGCGGGAAATACGAGCAGTACTTC
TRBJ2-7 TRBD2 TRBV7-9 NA CATEVPGTSGRAYEQYF TGTGCCACTGAGGTGCCCGGGACTAGCGGGAGGGCCTACGAGCAGTACTTC
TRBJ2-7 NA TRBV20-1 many CSASWGVSSYEQYF TGCAGTGCTAGTTGGGGCGTGAGCTCCTACGAGCAGTACTTC
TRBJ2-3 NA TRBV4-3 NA CASSQDLAASTDTQYF TGCGCCAGCAGCCAAGATCTCGCGGCTAGCACAGATACGCAGTATTTT
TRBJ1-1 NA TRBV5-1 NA CASSLEAPEAFF TGCGCCAGCAGCTTAGAAGCCCCTGAAGCTTTCTTT
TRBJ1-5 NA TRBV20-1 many CSAAEPGLSNQPQHF TGCAGTGCGGCCGAACCGGGCCTTAGCAATCAGCCCCAGCATTTT
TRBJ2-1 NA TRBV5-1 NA CASSFMGHNEQFF TGCGCCAGCAGCTTTATGGGCCACAATGAGCAGTTCTTC
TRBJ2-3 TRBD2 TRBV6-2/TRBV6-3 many CASRTSGTDTQYF TGTGCCAGTAGGACTAGCGGCACAGATACGCAGTATTTT
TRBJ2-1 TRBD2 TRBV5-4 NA CASSFGGVTSYNEQFF TGTGCCAGCAGCTTCGGGGGGGTCACCTCCTACAATGAGCAGTTCTTC
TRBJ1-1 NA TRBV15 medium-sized CATSRVGTNTEAFF TGTGCCACCAGCAGAGTAGGAACGAACACTGAAGCTTTCTTT
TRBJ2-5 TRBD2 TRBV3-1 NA CASSRLAGVETQYF TGTGCCAGCAGCCGATTGGCGGGAGTTGAGACCCAGTACTTC
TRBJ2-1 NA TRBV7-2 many CASSLVAGVIYNEQFF TGTGCCAGCAGCTTAGTCGCAGGGGTCATTTACAATGAGCAGTTCTTC
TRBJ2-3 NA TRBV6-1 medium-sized CASSYDSTDTQYF TGTGCCAGCAGTTATGATTCGACAGATACGCAGTATTTT
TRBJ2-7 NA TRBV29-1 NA CSVRFGGGSYEQYF TGCAGCGTTCGGTTTGGGGGAGGCTCCTACGAGCAGTACTTC
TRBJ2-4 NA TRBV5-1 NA CASGLNTGDIQYF TGCGCCAGCGGCTTGAATACGGGCGACATTCAGTACTTC
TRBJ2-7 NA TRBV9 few CASSARGRTYEQYF TGTGCCAGCAGCGCCCGAGGGAGAACCTACGAGCAGTACTTC
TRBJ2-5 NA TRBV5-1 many CASSLRRDTSLDF TGCGCCAGCAGCTTACGCCGGGACACCAGTCTGGACTTC
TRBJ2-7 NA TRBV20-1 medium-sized CSARDDGQGGEQYF TGCAGTGCTAGAGATGACGGACAGGGAGGGGAGCAGTACTTC
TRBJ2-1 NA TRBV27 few CASVASFSYNEQFF TGTGCCAGCGTTGCCAGTTTCTCCTACAATGAGCAGTTCTTC
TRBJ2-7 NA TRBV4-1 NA CASSQPRKGPPYEQYF TGCGCCAGCAGCCAACCCCGGAAGGGTCCTCCCTACGAGCAGTACTTC
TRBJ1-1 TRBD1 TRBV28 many CASSSRTGETEAFF TGTGCCAGCAGCTCCCGGACAGGGGAGACTGAAGCTTTCTTT
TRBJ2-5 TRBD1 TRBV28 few CASSSSSGTEQETQYF TGTGCCAGCAGTTCATCTTCCGGGACAGAACAAGAGACCCAGTACTTC
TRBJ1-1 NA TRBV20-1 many CSALLVKAEAFF TGCAGTGCCTTATTGGTGAAAGCTGAAGCTTTCTTT
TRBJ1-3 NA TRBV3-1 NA CASIQGGAGNTIYF TGTGCCAGCATCCAAGGAGGGGCTGGAAACACCATATATTTT
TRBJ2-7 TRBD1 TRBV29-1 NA CSVAPGGPYEQYF TGCAGCGTTGCCCCAGGGGGCCCCTACGAGCAGTACTTC
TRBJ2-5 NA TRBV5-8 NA CASSSQGRLAETQYF TGTGCCAGCAGCTCCCAGGGTCGCCTAGCGGAGACCCAGTACTTC
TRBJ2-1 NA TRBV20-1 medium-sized CSARLGLRLSYNEQFF TGCAGTGCTAGATTAGGACTCCGGCTCTCCTACAATGAGCAGTTCTTC
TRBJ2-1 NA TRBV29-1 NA CSVSDSGYNEQFF TGCAGCGTTTCTGATAGCGGCTACAATGAGCAGTTCTTC
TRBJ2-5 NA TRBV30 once CAWSVSGTGQETQYF TGTGCCTGGAGTGTCTCCGGTACAGGCCAAGAGACCCAGTACTTC
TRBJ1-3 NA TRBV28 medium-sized CASSTGFPGNTIYF TGTGCCAGCAGTACAGGGTTCCCTGGAAACACCATATATTTT
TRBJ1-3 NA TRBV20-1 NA CSARAIREGSGYTLYF TGCAGTGCTAGAGCCATCCGGGAGGGCTCTGGATACACCCTATATTTT
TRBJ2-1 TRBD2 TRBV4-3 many CASSHSGGPENEQFF TGCGCCAGCAGCCACTCGGGAGGGCCGGAAAATGAGCAGTTCTTC
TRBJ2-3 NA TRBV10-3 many CAISDSYLTDTQYF TGTGCCATCAGTGATTCGTACCTCACAGATACGCAGTATTTT
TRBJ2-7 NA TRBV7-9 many CASSHAYEQYF TGTGCCAGCAGCCACGCATACGAGCAGTACTTC
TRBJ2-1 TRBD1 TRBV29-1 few CSVDIPGQGAYNEQFF TGCAGCGTCGATATCCCGGGACAGGGTGCCTACAATGAGCAGTTCTTC
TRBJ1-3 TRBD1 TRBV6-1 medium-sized CASTSGTGDGNTIYF TGTGCCAGCACGTCCGGGACAGGGGACGGAAACACCATATATTTT
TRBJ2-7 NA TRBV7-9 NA CASSLAVFIEMFHEQYF TGTGCCAGCAGCTTAGCGGTATTTATTGAGATGTTCCACGAGCAGTACTTC
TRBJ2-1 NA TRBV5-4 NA CASSYFLVSSYNEQFF TGTGCCAGCAGCTATTTTCTTGTGAGCTCCTACAATGAGCAGTTCTTC
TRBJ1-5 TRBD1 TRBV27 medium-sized CASSLGQGNQPQHF TGTGCCAGCAGTTTGGGACAGGGCAATCAGCCCCAGCATTTT
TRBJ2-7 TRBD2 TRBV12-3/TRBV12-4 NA CASSFTWGLAGGEQYF TGTGCCAGCAGTTTCACCTGGGGACTAGCGGGAGGCGAGCAGTACTTC
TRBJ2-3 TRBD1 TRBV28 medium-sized CASRWTGADTQYF TGTGCCAGCAGATGGACAGGGGCAGATACGCAGTATTTT
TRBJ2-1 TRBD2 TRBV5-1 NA CASTISGSDEQFF TGCGCCAGCACTATAAGCGGGAGCGATGAGCAGTTCTTC
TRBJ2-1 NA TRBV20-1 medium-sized CSARGPVGNEQFF TGCAGTGCTAGAGGTCCAGTCGGCAATGAGCAGTTCTTC
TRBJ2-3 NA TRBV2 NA CASSDREGTDTQYF TGTGCCAGCAGTGACAGGGAGGGCACAGATACGCAGTATTTT
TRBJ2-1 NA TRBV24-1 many CATSDLPAFSYNEQFF TGTGCCACCAGTGATCTCCCAGCCTTCTCCTACAATGAGCAGTTCTTC
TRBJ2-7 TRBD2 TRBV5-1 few CASSELAGAYEQYF TGCGCCAGCAGCGAGCTAGCGGGCGCCTACGAGCAGTACTTC
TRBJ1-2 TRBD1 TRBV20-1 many CSVSRDRGSYTF TGCAGTGTTTCGAGGGACAGGGGGAGCTACACCTTC
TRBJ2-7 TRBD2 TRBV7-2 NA CASSFRSGRAYEQYF TGTGCCAGCAGCTTCCGTAGCGGGAGGGCCTACGAGCAGTACTTC
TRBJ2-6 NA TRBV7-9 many CASSLMSAGANVLTF TGTGCCAGCAGCCTAATGTCAGCTGGGGCCAACGTCCTGACTTTC
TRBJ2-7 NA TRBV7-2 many CASSSSSAQPYEQYF TGTGCCAGCAGTTCGTCTAGCGCTCAACCATACGAGCAGTACTTC
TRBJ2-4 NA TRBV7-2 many CASSRDLGSVKNIQYF TGTGCCAGCAGCAGGGACTTGGGGTCAGTCAAAAACATTCAGTACTTC